This T cell receptor beta chain stems from a study of cytomegalovirus exposure and HLA in healthy donors. Findings and limits, study-wide: Rarity marked most TCR sequences, yet some public TCRs occurred in many donors. A few of the chains that were CMV-associated were confirmed in vitro to be specific for CMV antigens.

In germline, CDR1 is MDHEN, CDR2 SYDVKM. The length of the CDR3 is 14 residues. V dropped 6 bases and J dropped 9 bases, with 18 bases sitting between them. The PCR had 60 Vbeta and 13 Jbeta primers. This table comes from immunoSEQ multiplex PCR, and its TCRdb copy is limited to in-frame clones, with some not included. The sample comprises 55,000 to 70,000 clones, about 70% of which are singletons, and roughly a fifth rests with the top ten. In its sample, this clone was seen a few times. What it binds is unknown. Healthy people donating bone marrow made up the donors. This TCR was recovered from an older woman in good health and CMV-seropositive. This chain joins TRBV28 and TRBJ2-1; weak D call: TRBD2 (6 bases). Source material: PBMCs. The CDR3 reads CASRRNTGGSEQFF. CDR3 sequence (DNA): TGTGCCAGCAGACGCAATACAGGAGGGAGTGAGCAGTTCTTC.